The next 23 T cell receptor beta chains were all read from a single sample in a study of OX40 agonist ivuxolimab in advanced cancers. Sequencing was performed with immunoSEQ multiplex PCR; in TCRdb, only in-frame clones are kept and a portion is missing. This table has approximately 58,000 clones, more than 75% appearing once. The source material was CD4+ or CD8+ T cells sorted from blood, sampled in a trial of the OX40 agonist ivuxolimab. The receptor source for this set is an adult with an advanced solid tumor such as melanoma, head and neck, liver or kidney cancer.

The chain carries TRBV7-2 and TRBJ2-3; D gene uncertain. V was shortened by 2 bases and J by 0 bases, with 9 bases between the two germline ends. Germline lookup yields CDR1 SGHTA and CDR2 FQGNSA. The CDR3 runs 15 residues. The DNA of the CDR3 is TGTGCCAGCAGCTTATCCCTACTGAGCACAGATACGCAGTATTTT. As protein: CASSLSLLSTDTQYF.

This clone was seen just once. The rearrangement joins TRBV30 to TRBJ1-2; D not certain. This CDR3 region has 13 residues. In germline, CDR1 is GTSNPN, CDR2 SVGIG (reference sequence). V lost 1 base and J lost 3, with 9 bases in between. In DNA, the CDR3 is TGTGCCTGGAGTGACGGTATTGACTATGGCTACACCTTC. This encodes CAWSDGIDYGYTF.

The chain joins TRBV6-5 to TRBJ2-1; no definite D call. The CDR3 is made up of 15 amino acids. Germline V gene lookup returns CDR1 MNHEY and CDR2 SVGAGI. With 0 bases removed from V and 3 bases from J, the gap between germline ends came to 9 bases. This chain's CDR3 is CASSYSRTVYNEQFF. The CDR3, as DNA: TGTGCCAGCAGTTACTCTAGAACAGTCTACAATGAGCAGTTCTTC.

The chain has TRBV7-3 and TRBJ2-3, with TRBD1 matching 7 bases. The CDR3 spans 13 residues. The V gene's germline CDR1 is SGHTA and CDR2 FQGTGA. Losses at the gene ends were 5 bases for V and 4 bases for J; bases not matched to a gene: 3. DNA of the CDR3: TGTGCCAGCAGCCCTGGACAGGCAGATACGCAGTATTTT. It encodes CASSPGQADTQYF.

The chain joins TRBV4-1 to TRBJ2-5; 7 bases align to TRBD2. TRBJ2-7 explains the end of the DNA better; the J call may be wrong. The CDR3 length is 16 residues. Germline loops: CDR1 MGHRA, CDR2 YSYEKL. CDR3 sequence: CASSQILAQDSYEQYF. CDR3 in DNA: TGCGCCAGCAGCCAGATACTAGCGCAAGACTCCTACGAGCAGTACTTC.

The chain is built from TRBV4-1 and TRBJ2-1; 10 bases align to TRBD2. The trim removed 2 bases at V and 2 bases at J, leaving 3 bases unmatched. The CDR3 is 16 amino acids. Germline V gene lookup returns CDR1 MGHRA and CDR2 YSYEKL. CDR3 protein: CASSQTTSGTYNEQFF. CDR3 in DNA: TGCGCCAGCAGCCAAACCACTAGCGGGACCTACAATGAGCAGTTCTTC.

This chain links TRBV5-1 with TRBJ2-7; 12 positions match TRBD2. The ends lost 5 bases at V and 5 bases at J; junction bases unmatched: 8. The germline V gene encodes CDR1 SGHRS and CDR2 YFSETQ. The CDR3 spans 15 residues. The CDR3 sequence is CASSWRLAGVNEQYF. The DNA of the CDR3 is TGCGCCAGCAGTTGGAGACTAGCGGGAGTCAACGAGCAGTACTTC.

The rearrangement joins TRBV5-5 to TRBJ2-3, with TRBD2 identical over 9 bases. The CDR3 totals 15 residues. Per germline, CDR1 SGHKS and CDR2 YYEKEE (reference sequence). After removal of 1 base from V and 7 bases from J, the junction contained 7 bases not matched to a gene. The CDR3 is CASSLHGGGAYTQYF. As DNA, the CDR3 is TGTGCCAGCAGCTTGCATGGCGGGGGGGCTTATACGCAGTATTTT.

The genes are TRBV27 and TRBJ1-5, with D possibly TRBD1 on 5 matching bases. Germline lookup yields CDR1 MNHEY and CDR2 SMNVEV (reference sequence). The V end was cut by 5 bases, the J end by 2 bases, with 19 bases between. This CDR3 contains 17 residues. The CDR3 DNA is TGTGCCAGCAGTCTACGGAGGGGTTGGGGAGGCAATCAGCCCCAGCATTTT. As protein: CASSLRRGWGGNQPQHF.

The gene calls are TRBV6-1 and TRBJ1-2; weak D call: TRBD1 (6 bases). The length of the CDR3 is 13 residues. V dropped 5 bases and J dropped 4 bases, with 11 bases sitting between them. The V gene's germline CDR1 is MNHNS and CDR2 SASEGT. The CDR3 nucleotides are TGTGCCAGCAGTACCAGGGGCGCCTATGGCTACACCTTC. This encodes CASSTRGAYGYTF.

This rearrangement joins TRBV27 to TRBJ1-5; D remains ambiguous. The CDR3 covers 14 residues. Per germline, CDR1 MNHEY and CDR2 SMNVEV (reference sequence). V shed 2 bases and J shed 0 bases, with 5 bases lying between them. This CDR3 is CASSLLNSNQPQHF. CDR3 coding DNA: TGTGCCAGCAGTTTACTAAATAGCAATCAGCCCCAGCATTTT.

This chain connects TRBV30 to TRBJ2-1, with D tentatively TRBD2 (5 bases). Germline CDR1 and CDR2: GTSNPN and SVGIG (reference sequence). The CDR3 has 13 residues. V lost 3 bases, J lost 0 bases, and 6 bases lay in between. The CDR3 is CAWSGDSYNEQFF. The CDR3 DNA sequence: TGTGCCTGGAGCGGGGACTCCTACAATGAGCAGTTCTTC. Complete variable domain (other parts from reference TRBV30 and TRBJ2-1): SQTIHQWPATLVQPVGSPLSLECTVEGTSNPNLYWYRQAAGRGLQLLFYSVGIGQISSEVPQNLSASRPQDRQFILSSKKLLLSDSGFYLCAWSGDSYNEQFFGPGTRLTVL.

The chain is built from TRBV9 and TRBJ2-1; 8 nucleotides match TRBD1. Per the germline V gene, CDR1 is SGDLS and CDR2 is YYNGEE. The junction had 9 bases not matched to a gene; V was cut back by 3 bases and J by 4 bases. This CDR3 is 16 amino acids long. CDR3 region: CASSGQGAPPYNEQFF. DNA for the CDR3: TGTGCCAGCAGCGGTCAGGGGGCCCCCCCATACAATGAGCAGTTCTTC.

This clone has just a few counts. The rearrangement links TRBV11-1 to TRBJ1-1; 9 nucleotides line up with TRBD1. V lost 3 bases and J lost 1; bases outside the gene matches: 0. Germline lookup yields CDR1 SGHAT and CDR2 FQDESV (reference sequence). The CDR3 is made up of 14 amino acids. CDR3 nucleotides: TGTGCCAGCAGCTTGGGACAGGGGAACACTGAAGCTTTCTTT. Amino acid sequence: CASSLGQGNTEAFF. The whole variable domain, filled in from reference TRBV11-1 and TRBJ1-1, reads EAEVAQSPRYKITEKSQAVAFWCDPISGHATLYWYRQILGQGPELLVQFQDESVVDDSQLPKDRFSAERLKGVDSTLKIQPAELGDSAMYLCASSLGQGNTEAFFGQGTRLTVV.

This chain links TRBV5-1 with TRBJ2-1; no definite D call. V dropped 0 bases and J dropped 8 bases, with 18 bases sitting between them. Germline V CDR1 and CDR2: SGHRS, YFSETQ. The CDR3 extends over 16 amino acids. The CDR3 here is CASSLAFSIVGDEQFF. The CDR3 coding sequence is TGCGCCAGCAGCTTGGCCTTTTCGATAGTTGGAGATGAGCAGTTCTTC.

Points on this clone: One junction end disagrees with the germline gene, perhaps due to a read error. The identical CDR3 is also encoded by other nucleotide sequences in the sample. DNA of the CDR3: TGCGCCAGCAGCTTGGCAACTAGCGGGAGAAGTGCAGACACGCAGTATTTT. Translated: CASSLATSGRSADTQYF. The chain is built from TRBV5-1 and TRBJ2-3, with 11 bases that match TRBD2. The germline gives CDR1 SGHRS, CDR2 YFSETQ. The length of the CDR3 is 17 residues.

The rearrangement links TRBV5-5 to TRBJ2-5; 13 nucleotides line up with TRBD2. Losses at the gene ends were 1 base for V and 1 base for J; bases not matched to a gene: 4. The V gene's germline CDR1 is SGHKS and CDR2 YYEKEE (reference sequence). This CDR3 is 17 amino acids long. The CDR3 is CASSLRGTSGVQETQYF. CDR3 sequence (DNA): TGTGCCAGCAGCTTGCGCGGGACTAGCGGGGTCCAAGAGACCCAGTACTTC.

The chain is built from TRBV5-1 and TRBJ2-5, with 14 bases fitting TRBD2. The V and J ends lost 3 bases and 4 bases, in that order; junction bases with no gene match: 5. CDR1 and CDR2 (germline): SGHRS, YFSETQ. The CDR3 has 16 amino acids. The CDR3 bases are TGCGCCAGCAGCTGGACTAGCGGGGGGACCTCAGAGACCCAGTACTTC. This encodes CASSWTSGGTSETQYF. Full variable domain (remainder filled in from reference TRBV5-1 and TRBJ2-5): KAGVTQTPRYLIKTRGQQVTLSCSPISGHRSVSWYQQTPGQGLQFLFEYFSETQRNKGNFPGRFSGRQFSNSRSEMNVSTLELGDSALYLCASSWTSGGTSETQYFGPGTRLLVL.

The V call is TRBV14, the J call TRBJ2-5; tentative D call: TRBD1 (6 bases). This CDR3 has 13 residues. The V end was cut by 5 bases, the J end by 7 bases, with 14 bases between. Germline CDR1 is SGHDN and CDR2 is FVKESK. Written as DNA, the CDR3 is TGTGCCAGCAGCTTTGACAGGAGAGGGACCCAGTACTTC. The encoded protein is CASSFDRRGTQYF.

This chain connects TRBV5-5 to TRBJ1-5, with a possible D match to TRBD1 (6 bases). Deletions cut 1 base from V and 5 bases from J, with 7 bases between. The CDR3 is made up of 13 amino acids. Germline assignment: CDR1 SGHKS and CDR2 YYEKEE (reference sequence). The CDR3 loop is CASSLNRDQPQHF. DNA for the CDR3: TGTGCCAGCAGCTTGAACAGGGATCAGCCCCAGCATTTT. The whole variable domain, filled in from reference TRBV5-5 and TRBJ1-5, reads DAGVTQSPTHLIKTRGQQVTLRCSPISGHKSVSWYQQVLGQGPQFIFQYYEKEERGRGNFPDRFSARQFPNYSSELNVNALLLGDSALYLCASSLNRDQPQHFGDGTRLSIL.

The rearrangement links TRBV19 to TRBJ2-3; D is perhaps TRBD1 or TRBD2 (5 bases each). Trimming pared 3 bases from V and 3 bases from J, leaving 13 bases between. The CDR3 runs 15 residues. The germline CDR1 and CDR2 sequences are LNHDA and SQIVND (reference sequence). CDR3 region: CASSMVGVRTDTQYF. For the CDR3, the DNA is TGTGCCAGTAGTATGGTGGGGGTGAGGACAGATACGCAGTATTTT.

This sequence joins TRBV28 and TRBJ1-5; 7 positions agree with TRBD1. CDR1 and CDR2 (germline): MDHEN, SYDVKM. The CDR3 length is 14 residues. J was trimmed by 9 bases and V by 6 bases; bases with no gene match: 11. Here the CDR3 reads CASSVLTGSAPQHF. The CDR3 DNA is TGTGCCAGCAGCGTACTGACAGGGTCTGCGCCCCAGCATTTT.

The rearrangement joins TRBV6-1 to TRBJ1-6, with D tentatively TRBD1 (6 bases). This CDR3 is 19 amino acids long. The V gene lost 3 bases and the J gene lost 6 bases, with 24 bases spanning the gap. Germline CDR1 is MNHNS and CDR2 is SASEGT. In nucleotides, the CDR3 is TGTGCCAGCAGTGACGAACAGGGAAGAGGCCTGATGGGTAATTCACCCCTCCACTTT. Its protein is CASSDEQGRGLMGNSPLHF.